This passage covers 13 T cell receptor beta chains from one sample sequenced in a study of vaccination effects on CD4 cells after COVID-19. The data were produced by immunoSEQ multiplex PCR, yet TCRdb's version contains in-frame clones alone and is incomplete. The data show 55,000 or so clones, more than 75% seen once. Sequencing was preceded by expansion of antigen-specific CD4+ T cells with viral peptide pools in the ViraFEST assay. It was after more than nine days of culture that CD4+ T cells were isolated. PCR confirmed that the person was infected with SARS-CoV-2 between March and December 2020. These TCRs are of unknown antigen specificity. The sample here was CD4+ T cells from PBMCs cultured with HIV peptides, taken before COVID-19 vaccination. The subset here: HIV-1 Nef peptide pool negative control/reference culture. These receptor sequences come from a human donor who had a prior SARS-CoV-2 infection.

In DNA, the CDR3 is TGTGCCAGCAGTGCCTACCCCGGGGGAAAAGAGACCCAGTACTTC. Its protein is CASSAYPGGKETQYF. The chain joins TRBV3-1 (or the pseudogene TRBV3-2) to TRBJ2-5; D is possibly TRBD2 (6 bases). Germline values: CDR1 LGHDT, CDR2 YNNKEL (reference sequence). Trimming stripped 6 bases from V and 3 bases from J, with 17 bases between. The CDR3 runs 15 residues.

The chain is built from TRBV19 and TRBJ2-3, with D possibly being TRBD1 (5 bases). The CDR3 is 16 residues long. The V gene's germline CDR1 is LNHDA and CDR2 SQIVND (reference sequence). Trimming left V 1 base short and J 3 bases short, with 14 bases between. CDR3 residues: CASSIGPQGATDTQYF. In DNA, the CDR3 is TGTGCCAGTAGTATAGGACCTCAGGGTGCAACAGATACGCAGTATTTT.

The chain links TRBV5-6 to TRBJ1-6; tentatively, D is TRBD1 (6 bases). Germline V gene lookup returns CDR1 SGHDT and CDR2 YYEEEE. V shed 6 bases and J shed 8 bases, with 18 bases lying between them. CDR3 size: 15 residues. The CDR3 protein is CASKNGGPRDSPLHF. In nucleotides, the CDR3 is TGTGCCAGCAAAAACGGGGGCCCGAGGGATTCACCCCTCCACTTT.

The chain's CDR3 is CASSPDRGHNYGYTF. The CDR3 DNA reads TGTGCCAGCAGCCCAGACAGGGGGCACAACTATGGCTACACCTTC. The chain employs TRBV28 and TRBJ1-2, with 10 positions matching TRBD1. Germline V gene lookup returns CDR1 MDHEN and CDR2 SYDVKM. The CDR3 runs 15 residues. Trimming at V came to 6 bases and at J to 2 bases, leaving 6 bases not matched to a gene.

V and J are TRBV4-1 and TRBJ2-5; TRBD2 matches at 12 bases. Germline trimming cut 5 bases from V and 7 bases from J; bases unmatched to any gene: 5. This CDR3 comprises 14 residues. Germline CDR1 reads MGHRA; CDR2 reads YSYEKL. The chain's CDR3 is CASSKGLAGWTQYF. The CDR3 DNA is TGCGCCAGCAGCAAGGGACTAGCGGGCTGGACCCAGTACTTC.

V is TRBV18 and J is TRBJ2-2; 16 bases map to TRBD2. Germline V CDR1 and CDR2: KGHSH, LQKENI. CDR3 length: 19 residues. J was trimmed by 4 bases and V by 5 bases; bases with no gene match: 10. CDR3 sequence reads: CASSGPGTSGRAGTGELFF. CDR3 DNA: TGTGCCAGCTCAGGACCCGGGACTAGCGGGAGGGCCGGCACCGGGGAGCTGTTTTTT.

The V call is TRBV5-1, the J call TRBJ1-1, with D perhaps TRBD1 (5 bases). Trimming removed 4 bases from V and 1 base from J, with 20 bases in between. Per germline, CDR1 SGHRS and CDR2 YFSETQ. The CDR3 sequence is 17 residues long. CDR3 sequence reads: CASSAGPRQFGNTEAFF. Here the CDR3 DNA reads TGCGCCAGCAGCGCTGGACCGCGACAGTTCGGGAACACTGAAGCTTTCTTT. The variable domain in full, completed from reference TRBV5-1 and TRBJ1-1, reads KAGVTQTPRYLIKTRGQQVTLSCSPISGHRSVSWYQQTPGQGLQFLFEYFSETQRNKGNFPGRFSGRQFSNSRSEMNVSTLELGDSALYLCASSAGPRQFGNTEAFFGQGTRLTVV.

V is TRBV4-1 and J is TRBJ1-2; no definite D call. CDR3 size: 17 residues. Trimming took 3 bases from V and 7 from J, leaving 24 bases between them. The germline CDR1 and CDR2 sequences are MGHRA and YSYEKL. DNA for the CDR3: TGCGCCAGCAGCCATATCCTCCCCGGACCTACCTCAACTGGCTACACCTTC. Translated, it gives CASSHILPGPTSTGYTF.

The rearrangement uses TRBV5-1 and TRBJ2-5; 9 bases map to TRBD1. The CDR3 spans 15 residues. Per the germline V gene, CDR1 is SGHRS and CDR2 is YFSETQ. Unmatched junction bases numbered 1, after V lost 0 bases and J lost 1 base. CDR3 DNA sequence: TGCGCCAGCAGCTTGGGGGACAGGGCCCAAGAGACCCAGTACTTC. This sequence encodes CASSLGDRAQETQYF. The full variable domain, in which reference TRBV5-1 and TRBJ2-5 provide the parts outside the CDR3, is KAGVTQTPRYLIKTRGQQVTLSCSPISGHRSVSWYQQTPGQGLQFLFEYFSETQRNKGNFPGRFSGRQFSNSRSEMNVSTLELGDSALYLCASSLGDRAQETQYFGPGTRLLVL.

This clone was counted once. V is TRBV7-9 and J is TRBJ1-6, with a possible D match to TRBD1 (6 bases). This CDR3 has 12 amino acids. Germline lookup yields CDR1 SEHNR and CDR2 FQNEAQ (reference sequence). V lost 2 bases and J 14 bases, leaving 10 bases between the germline ends. The CDR3 spells CASSLRGQSLHF. The DNA of the CDR3 is TGTGCCAGCAGCTTACGAGGACAGTCCCTCCACTTT.

The chain couples TRBV6-4 to TRBJ1-2; possible D gene TRBD1, 5 bases. V dropped 7 bases and J dropped 4 bases, with 10 bases sitting between them. CDR3 length: 12 amino acids. Germline V CDR1 and CDR2: MRHNA, SNTAGT. The CDR3 region has the DNA TGTGCCAGCACCCAGACAGTCTATGGCTACACCTTC. Protein: CASTQTVYGYTF.

V is TRBV6-5 and J is TRBJ2-7, with 10 bases identical to TRBD1. CDR3 size: 15 residues. J gave up 6 bases and V 0 bases, and 5 bases lay outside the gene matches. Germline CDR1 reads MNHEY; CDR2 reads SVGAGI. CDR3 in DNA: TGTGCCAGCAGTTACTCCGGGACAGGGGTTTTCGAGCAGTACTTC. This encodes CASSYSGTGVFEQYF.

J is TRBJ2-6 and V is TRBV19; weak D call: TRBD1 (6 bases). CDR1 is LNHDA, CDR2 SQIVND, per germline (reference sequence). Trimming stripped 6 bases from V and 16 bases from J, with 19 bases between. This CDR3 region has 13 residues. In nucleotides, the CDR3 is TGTGCCAGTAGACCCGGGGACATCCAGTGGCTGACTTTC. Translating gives CASRPGDIQWLTF.